This T cell receptor (beta chain) was observed in a study of blood T cell repertoires in COVID-19. Study at large: Sample material is recorded as cDNA or gDNA derived from T cells, B-cell-depleted T cells, or PBMCs.

Repertoires were generated with immunoSEQ multiplex PCR, while TCRdb's copy carries only in-frame clones and drops some. The sample contains 150,000 to 200,000 clones, around 85% of which appear only once. The CDR3 contains 14 residues. Germline values: CDR1 MNHEY, CDR2 SVGEGT. V lost 3 bases and J lost 5; bases outside the gene matches: 4. The source of this sequence is a woman in her sixties with COVID-19, enrolled during active disease. The sample consisted of peripheral blood. V is TRBV6-2 or TRBV6-3 and J is TRBJ2-1; 7 nucleotides align to TRBD1. The DNA of the CDR3 is TGTGCCAGCAGTTATACAGGGGATGACAATGAGCAGTTCTTC. This gives the protein CASSYTGDDNEQFF.